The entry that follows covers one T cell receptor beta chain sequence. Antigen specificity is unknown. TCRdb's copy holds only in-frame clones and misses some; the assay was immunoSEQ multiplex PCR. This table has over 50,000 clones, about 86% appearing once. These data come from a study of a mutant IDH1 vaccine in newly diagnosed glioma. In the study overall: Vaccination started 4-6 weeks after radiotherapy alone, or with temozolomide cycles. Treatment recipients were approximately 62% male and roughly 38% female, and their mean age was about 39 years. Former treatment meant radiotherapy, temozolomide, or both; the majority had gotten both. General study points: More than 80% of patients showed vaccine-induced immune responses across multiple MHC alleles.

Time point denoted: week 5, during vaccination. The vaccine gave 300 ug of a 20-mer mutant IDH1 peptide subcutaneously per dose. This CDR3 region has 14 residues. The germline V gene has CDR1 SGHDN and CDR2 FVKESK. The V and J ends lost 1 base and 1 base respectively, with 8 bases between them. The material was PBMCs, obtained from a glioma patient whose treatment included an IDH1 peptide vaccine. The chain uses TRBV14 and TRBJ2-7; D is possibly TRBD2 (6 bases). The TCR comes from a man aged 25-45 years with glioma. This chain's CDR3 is CASSQVGGSYEQYF. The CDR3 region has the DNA TGTGCCAGCAGCCAAGTCGGGGGTTCCTACGAGCAGTACTTC.